This entry lists 17 T cell receptor beta chains sequenced from one sample in a study of blood T cell repertoires in COVID-19 (dated by TCRdb to about 2020). The library was made by the immunoSEQ multiplex PCR assay. TCRdb stores this immuneACCESS table with in-frame sequences only. Part of the clones is absent; in the studies checked, under half of the shortfall reflects unresolved V genes, and no reason is known for the rest. The sample table shows over 85,000 clones, and around 90% are seen once. The ten largest make up about 4.2% of the sample. Sequenced material: peripheral blood. The receptors were gathered from a man between 65 and 85 years old with acute or convalescent COVID-19.

This chain links TRBV7-6 with TRBJ1-3, with 7 bases matching TRBD1. Germline CDR1 is SGHVS and CDR2 is FNYEAQ. There are 15 residues in the CDR3. Trimming removed 1 base from V and 7 bases from J; junction bases left unmatched: 7. This chain's CDR3 is CASSLGWPGGNTIYF. CDR3 DNA: TGTGCCAGCAGCTTAGGGTGGCCAGGGGGGAACACCATATATTTT.

This clone was picked up one time. The chain uses TRBV3-1 (or the pseudogene TRBV3-2) and TRBJ2-7; 7 bases are shared with TRBD2. The CDR3 runs 14 residues. The trim removed 4 bases at V and 0 bases at J, leaving 3 bases unmatched. CDR1 is LGHDT and CDR2 is YNNKEL in the germline V gene (reference sequence). The CDR3 DNA reads TGTGCCAGCAGCCCTTGGACTAGCTCCTACGAGCAGTACTTC. This codes for CASSPWTSSYEQYF.

This clone was picked up a small number of times. This rearrangement joins TRBV10-2 to TRBJ1-3, with D possibly matching TRBD1 (5 bases). Germline V gives CDR1 WSHSY, CDR2 SAAADI. The ends were cut back, 3 bases at V and 2 bases at J, with 11 bases in the middle. This CDR3 has 15 residues. Here the CDR3 DNA reads TGCGCCAGCAGTGAATGGGGGGTAGCTGGAAACACCATATATTTT. Protein product: CASSEWGVAGNTIYF.

The CDR3 bases are TGTGCCAGTAGTATGATCCCCGGCGGCTACGAGCAGTACTTC. Its protein is CASSMIPGGYEQYF. The rearrangement links TRBV19 to TRBJ2-7; D unclear. The CDR3 contains 14 residues. Germline CDR1 is LNHDA and CDR2 is SQIVND (reference sequence). V gave up 3 bases and J gave up 3 bases, with 12 bases separating them.

This sequence joins TRBV10-3 and TRBJ1-2; a possible D gene is TRBD1 (6 bases). Trimming removed 3 bases from V and 4 bases from J, with 9 bases in between. The V gene's germline CDR1 is ENHRY and CDR2 SYGVKD. The CDR3 consists of 13 residues. The CDR3 reads CAISDGRGYGYTF. For the CDR3, the DNA is TGTGCCATCAGTGATGGCAGGGGCTATGGCTACACCTTC.

The rearrangement links TRBV5-1 to TRBJ1-1, with D tentatively TRBD1 (6 bases). The CDR3 loop spans 13 amino acids. Germline CDR1 SGHRS, CDR2 YFSETQ. Trimming took 8 bases from V and 3 from J, leaving 14 bases between them. The CDR3 is CARPGPGDTEAFF. For the CDR3, the DNA is TGCGCCAGACCGGGACCAGGGGACACTGAAGCTTTCTTT.

DNA for the CDR3: TGTGCTAGTGGTTTGACCGGGGGTAATTCACCCCTCCACTTT. Amino acids: CASGLTGGNSPLHF. The chain combines TRBV12-5 with TRBJ1-6, with D possibly TRBD1 on 5 matching bases. The germline V and J ends were trimmed by 2 bases and 6 bases, with 8 bases remaining between them. The CDR3 loop spans 14 amino acids. CDR1 and CDR2 (germline): LGHNT, FRNRAP.

The J gene is TRBJ2-7, the V gene TRBV5-3, with TRBD1 matching 8 bases. TRBV5-3 is flagged as an ORF with uncertain function. CDR3 length equals 14 residues. The junction had 7 bases not matched to a gene; V was cut back by 4 bases and J by 4 bases. The CDR3 here is CARSPGQEPYEQYF. The CDR3 DNA reads as TGTGCCAGAAGCCCGGGACAGGAACCTTACGAGCAGTACTTC.

This clone was counted between two and nine times. This chain connects TRBV5-6 to TRBJ1-2; 10 nucleotides match TRBD1. The CDR3 covers 14 residues. Germline V gives CDR1 SGHDT, CDR2 YYEEEE. V lost 0 bases to trimming and J lost 5 bases; unmatched junction nucleotides: 1. The CDR3 coding sequence is TGTGCCAGCAGCTTGGGACAGGGGGCATATGGCTACACCTTC. This sequence encodes CASSLGQGAYGYTF.

J is TRBJ1-1 and V is TRBV7-2; 7 nucleotides line up with TRBD1. The V gene's germline CDR1 is SGHTA and CDR2 FQGNSA. This CDR3 contains 17 residues. With V trimmed by 5 bases and J by 4 bases, 16 bases remained unmatched. For the CDR3, the DNA is TGTGCCAGCAGCCGTCCTTTAGGGGGCGCAACGACCACTGAAGCTTTCTTT. This encodes CASSRPLGGATTTEAFF.

A single count supports this clone. This chain uses TRBV3-1 (or the pseudogene TRBV3-2) with TRBJ2-5, with a tentative D call TRBD2 (5 bases). V was pared by 3 bases and J by 5 bases, with 19 bases between. This CDR3 spans 16 amino acids. In germline, CDR1 is LGHDT, CDR2 YNNKEL (reference sequence). CDR3 in DNA: TGTGCCAGCAGCCACCCGAGCGGTGCCTCCCGGGAGACCCAGTACTTC. Translation gives CASSHPSGASRETQYF.

This chain links TRBV9 with TRBJ1-4, with TRBD1 matching 7 bases. With 0 bases clipped from V and 8 bases from J, the junction kept 7 bases outside the gene matches. The CDR3 totals 15 residues. Germline V gene lookup returns CDR1 SGDLS and CDR2 YYNGEE. CDR3 amino acids: CASSVAEGAREKLFF. In nucleotides, the CDR3 is TGTGCCAGCAGCGTAGCCGAGGGGGCGCGAGAAAAACTGTTTTTT.

The genes are TRBV4-1 and TRBJ2-3; 8 positions agree with TRBD1. The CDR3 loop spans 15 amino acids. The V gene's germline CDR1 is MGHRA and CDR2 YSYEKL. Unmatched junction bases numbered 4, after V lost 4 bases and J lost 1 base. The CDR3 protein is CASSRTGLRTDTQYF. In DNA form, the CDR3 reads TGCGCCAGCAGCCGGACAGGGCTTCGCACAGATACGCAGTATTTT.

The chain uses TRBV12-3 or TRBV12-4 and TRBJ1-2; D is ambiguous. The CDR3 totals 11 residues. Trimming took off 4 bases at V and 7 bases at J, with 7 bases between the two ends. CDR3 amino acids: CASSSYAGYTF. For the CDR3, the DNA is TGTGCCAGCAGTTCCTACGCTGGCTACACCTTC.

V gene TRBV6-5 combines with J gene TRBJ1-2; no definite D call. The germline V gene has CDR1 MNHEY and CDR2 SVGAGI. The CDR3 sequence is 13 residues long. Deletions cut 0 bases from V and 8 bases from J, with 10 bases between. CDR3 residues: CASSYSNWAGYTF. Written as DNA, the CDR3 is TGTGCCAGCAGTTACTCAAATTGGGCCGGCTACACCTTC.

The chain recombines TRBV5-1 with TRBJ2-7; 7 positions agree with TRBD2. The germline gives CDR1 SGHRS, CDR2 YFSETQ. J lost 0 bases, V lost 3 bases, and 9 bases had no gene match. The CDR3 has 16 residues. CDR3 loop: CASSWGPGGFSYEQYF. Here the CDR3 DNA reads TGCGCCAGCAGCTGGGGCCCCGGGGGGTTCTCCTACGAGCAGTACTTC.

The chain is built from TRBV21-1 and TRBJ1-6; TRBD1 reflects the table's D call only, with no check against the DNA. TRBV21-1 is termed a pseudogene. This CDR3 region has 13 residues. The CDR3 sequence: CASSKYSPDKLHF. As DNA, the CDR3 is TGTGCCAGCAGCAAATACTCTCCAGACAAGCTCCACTTT.